This TCR beta chain was observed in a study of beta chain features in type 1 diabetes. Study-wide background: Patients were similar to healthy donors in age and gender (as well as in cell yields). Taken together, all samples contributed some 98 million examined sorted cells.

This CDR3 has 13 amino acids. Per the germline V gene, CDR1 is ENHRY and CDR2 is SYGVKD. After removal of 10 bases from V and 4 bases from J, the junction contained 5 bases not matched to a gene. Whole-study results and caveats: Researchers reported that naive, central memory and Treg TCRB repertoires appeared more similar in patients than in healthy donors.

Expressed TCRB transcripts were sequenced, since all the RNA that had been isolated was reverse transcribed. Profiling relied on immunoSEQ multiplex PCR, and the TCRdb table lists in-frame clones only, not all of them. The data show 900,000 or so clones, roughly a sixth seen once. In regard to this clone: No antigen is known for it.

Sequences were obtained from naive CD4+ T cells from blood. The chain uses TRBV10-3 and TRBJ2-5, with 11 bases aligning to TRBD2. This receptor was obtained from a woman aged 18-29 years in good health. CDR3 residues: CASSGLAGETQYF. In DNA, the CDR3 is TGTGCCAGCAGCGGACTAGCGGGAGAGACCCAGTACTTC.